The TCR beta chain described here comes from a study of cytomegalovirus exposure and HLA in healthy donors. The table lists this clone with a few counts. This PCR relied on a set of 60 Vbeta primers and 13 Jbeta primers. Assay: immunoSEQ multiplex PCR; the TCRdb copy retains only in-frame clones and omits some. The table lists 130,000 to 150,000 clones, around 73% of them singletons, with 13% to 15% in the top ten. V shed 1 base and J 5 bases; nucleotides not matched to a gene: 15. Germline lookup yields CDR1 SGHDT and CDR2 YYEEEE. The CDR3 runs 18 residues. The TCR sequence derives from a human donor in good health. The J gene is TRBJ2-5, the V gene TRBV5-6, with TRBD2 matching over 9 bases. The sequenced material came from PBMCs. The CDR3 spells CASSLNRGSGRGWETQYF. CDR3 nucleotides: TGTGCCAGCAGCTTGAACAGGGGTAGCGGGAGAGGTTGGGAGACCCAGTACTTC.